The 19 T cell receptor beta chains below were found in one sample sequenced in a study of glioma-infiltrating T cells. The iRepertoire nested amplicon-rescue multiplex PCR amplified TCR alpha and beta CDR3s from RNA. Each CDR3 protein is one row after TCRdb ran MiXCR on the multiplex PCR reads. This table has approximately 100,000 distinct CDR3 sequences, about 25% appearing once. The sample was glioma tissue, nonneoplastic brain tissue, or PBMCs (not recorded which). These receptors originate from a human donor with low-grade glioma or glioblastoma, undergoing nonglioma brain surgery, or in good health (not recorded which).

This clonotype was counted many times. The chain combines TRBV5-1 with TRBJ1-1; D is uncertain. Germline CDR1 SGHRS, CDR2 YFSETQ. There are 14 residues in the CDR3. Deletions cut 2 bases from V and 3 bases from J, with 11 bases between. The CDR3 bases are TGCGCCAGCAGCTTACAGACGACCCACACTGAAGCTTTCTTT. It yields the protein CASSLQTTHTEAFF.

This clonotype was seen many times. The CDR3 does not close with the conserved phenylalanine or tryptophan, likely indicating a read error. The chain is built from TRBV6-2 or TRBV6-3 and TRBJ1-2; D is perhaps TRBD1 (6 bases). Looked up from germline, CDR1 is MNHEY and CDR2 is SVGEGT. CDR3 length: 14 amino acids. With 2 bases removed from V and 5 bases from J, the gap between germline ends came to 12 bases. The CDR3 here is CASSYPRTEYGYTS. The CDR3 nucleotides read TGTGCCAGCAGTTACCCCAGGACAGAATATGGCTACACCTCC.

This clonotype was counted only a few times. The chain employs TRBV29-1 and TRBJ2-3; D is unresolved. Trimming removed 7 bases at V and 2 bases at J, with 16 bases between. Germline V CDR1 and CDR2: SQVTM, ANQGSEA. The CDR3 spans 14 residues. CDR3: CSAERLGSTDTQYF. CDR3 nucleotide sequence: TGCAGCGCCGAACGTCTGGGGTCCACAGATACGCAGTATTTT.

This clonotype was seen repeatedly, ten times or more. Possible read error: a much larger clone is one base away. The chain has TRBV6-1 and TRBJ2-7; perhaps TRBD1 as D (6 bases). This CDR3 has 14 amino acids. Germline-derived CDR1 and CDR2 are MNHNS and SASEGT. The chain's CDR3 is CASRLTGGGYEQDF. In DNA form, the CDR3 reads TGTGCCAGCAGACTGACAGGAGGAGGCTACGAGCAGGACTTC.

This clonotype was detected many times. The V gene is TRBV6-1, the J gene TRBJ2-7; the D gene is possibly TRBD1 (6 bases). Trimming removed 5 bases at V and 4 bases at J, with 12 bases between. Germline V gene data show CDR1 as MNHNS and CDR2 as SASEGT. CDR3 size: 13 residues. CDR3 amino acids: CASSLDRRYEQYF. The CDR3, as DNA: TGTGCCAGCAGTCTTGACAGGCGGTACGAGCAGTACTTC.

This clonotype has at least ten counts. The chain recombines TRBV18 with TRBJ2-7, with D unresolved. CDR1 and CDR2 from the germline V gene are KGHSH and LQKENI. This CDR3 has 14 amino acids. Trimming pared 4 bases from V and 0 bases from J, leaving 10 bases between. This chain's CDR3 is CASSRPSLSYEQYF. As DNA, the CDR3 is TGTGCCAGCTCACGGCCTTCCCTCTCCTACGAGCAGTACTTC.

Comments on this clonotype: A much bigger clone sits one base away, suggesting this may be a read error. The CDR3, as DNA: TGTGCCAGCAGCCAAGGCTCCCGGCAGCCCCAGCATTTT. It codes for CASSQGSRQPQHF. The chain employs TRBV14 and TRBJ1-5; D gene unclear. The V end was cut by 1 base, the J end by 7 bases, with 8 bases between. There are 13 residues in the CDR3. Germline assignment: CDR1 SGHDN and CDR2 FVKESK.

This clonotype was counted many times. This rearrangement joins TRBV7-9 to TRBJ1-3; no firm D call. V lost 0 bases, J lost 0 bases, and 9 bases lay in between. CDR3 length: 16 residues. Looked up from germline, CDR1 is SEHNR and CDR2 is FQNEAQ (reference sequence). CDR3 loop: CASSLALATSGNTIYF. As DNA, the CDR3 is TGTGCCAGCAGCTTAGCGTTGGCAACCTCTGGAAACACCATATATTTT.

About this clonotype: This may arise from a read error, as a much more abundant clone is one base away. The chain couples TRBV3-1 to TRBJ2-7; possible D gene TRBD2, 5 bases. The CDR3 runs 15 residues. Germline lookup yields CDR1 LGHDT and CDR2 YNNKEL (reference sequence). The CDR3 loop is CASSLSSGSSCEQYF. DNA for the CDR3: TGTGCCAGCAGTCTCTCCTCGGGATCTTCCTGCGAGCAGTACTTC.

J is TRBJ2-7 and V is TRBV11-3; D is uncertain. V lost 8 bases to trimming and J lost 4 bases, with 15 bases between them. The CDR3 spans 13 residues. Germline CDR1 SGHNT, CDR2 YENEEA. CDR3 DNA: TGTGCCAGCGGGCTGGACGTGCGATACGAGCAGTACTTC. Its translation: CASGLDVRYEQYF. The full variable domain, its missing parts supplied by reference TRBV11-3 and TRBJ2-7, is EAGVVQSPRYKIIEKKQPVAFWCNPISGHNTLYWYLQNLGQGPELLIRYENEEAVDDSQLPKDRFSAERLKGVDSTLKIQPAELGDSAVYLCASGLDVRYEQYFGPGTRLTVT.

This clonotype was recorded at least ten times. This chain connects TRBV20-1 to TRBJ2-1; possible D gene TRBD2, 6 bases. Germline values: CDR1 DFQATT, CDR2 SNEGSKA (reference sequence). With 0 bases removed from V and 1 base from J, the gap between germline ends came to 13 bases. This CDR3 contains 16 residues. The CDR3 DNA follows: TGCAGTGCTAGAGACTCGACTAGTCGGTCCTACAATGAGCAGTTCTTC. Translated, it gives CSARDSTSRSYNEQFF.

The table lists this clonotype with many counts. The chain has TRBV2 and TRBJ1-1; 8 bases map to TRBD1. The junction had 8 bases not matched to a gene; V was cut back by 7 bases and J by 1 base. CDR1 is SNHLY, CDR2 FYNNEI, per germline. The CDR3 consists of 15 residues. For the CDR3, the DNA is TGTGCCAGCACCTCCCGGACAGGGCCGAACACTGAAGCTTTCTTT. Its protein product is CASTSRTGPNTEAFF.

The J gene is TRBJ2-1, the V gene TRBV28; D perhaps matches TRBD1 (5 bases). The germline gives CDR1 MDHEN, CDR2 SYDVKM. This CDR3 region has 14 residues. V lost 2 bases, J lost 6 bases, and 11 bases lay in between. In nucleotides, the CDR3 is TGTGCCAGCAGTTTAACCCCAGGGATCAATGAGCAGTTCTTC. Translating gives CASSLTPGINEQFF.

As regards this clonotype: A much larger clone is a single base away; this may be a read error. V and J are TRBV14 and TRBJ1-3; tentatively, D is TRBD1 (5 bases). This CDR3 has 16 amino acids. The germline gives CDR1 SGHDN, CDR2 FVKESK. This CDR3 reads CASSKETAGWRNTIYF. The CDR3 DNA is TGTGCCAGCAGCAAAGAGACAGCCGGGTGGAGAAACACCATATATTTT.

About this clonotype itself: A much larger clone sits a single nucleotide away, making a read error possible. This chain joins TRBV7-6 and TRBJ2-5; 10 nucleotides match TRBD2. Per the germline V gene, CDR1 is SGHVS and CDR2 is FNYEAQ. This CDR3 has 16 amino acids. The junction had 8 bases not matched to a gene; V was cut back by 3 bases and J by 4 bases. In DNA, the CDR3 is TGTGCCAGCAGCTTCGTTCCTAGCGGGAGCCCAGAGACCCAGTACTTC. It is translated as CASSFVPSGSPETQYF.

This clonotype came up many times. A junction boundary mismatches the germline segment, possibly from a read error. This chain uses TRBV7-9 with TRBJ1-2; a weak D match, TRBD1 (5 bases). The CDR3 is 12 residues long. Germline V gives CDR1 SEHNR, CDR2 FQNEAQ (reference sequence). The CDR3 protein is CASSRDGAISLF. For the CDR3, the DNA is TGTGCCAGCAGCCGGGACGGAGCTATATCGCTCTTC.

In this sample, this clonotype turned up many times. The CDR3 DNA is TGTGCCAGCAGCTTAGACCATAGCAATCAGCCCCAGCATTTT. This gives the protein CASSLDHSNQPQHF. The chain links TRBV7-8 to TRBJ1-5; D remains ambiguous. V dropped 1 base and J dropped 0 bases, with 4 bases sitting between them. Per germline, CDR1 SGHVS and CDR2 FQNEAQ. The CDR3 is 14 residues long.

With respect to this clonotype: Possible read error: a much larger clone is one base away. V is TRBV5-5 and J is TRBJ2-1; D not resolved. The CDR3 has 14 amino acids. The ends were cut back, 6 bases at V and 0 bases at J, with 10 bases in the middle. Germline CDR1 reads SGHKS; CDR2 reads YYEKEE (reference sequence). The CDR3 reads CASTLESSYNEQFF. The CDR3 DNA sequence: TGTGCCAGCACCCTAGAGAGCTCCTACAATGAGCAGTTCTTC.

As regards this clonotype: A much larger clonotype is one base distant, so this may be a read error. V is TRBV29-1 and J is TRBJ1-1; perhaps TRBD1 as D (5 bases). The CDR3 is made up of 12 amino acids. Trimming shortened V by 4 bases and J by 1 base, and 7 bases separated the two germline ends. Germline V gene lookup returns CDR1 SQVTM and CDR2 ANQGSEA. CDR3 sequence reads: CSVAGRNTEAFF. In DNA, the CDR3 is TGCAGCGTTGCAGGGAGGAACACTGAAGCTTTCTTT.